This T cell receptor (beta chain) comes out of a study of shared clonotypes between healthy human individuals. The repertoire was sequenced with immunoSEQ multiplex PCR; TCRdb's copy has only in-frame clones and lacks some. This repertoire shows some 1.5 million clones, around 98% found once; its top ten account for approximately 0.45%. V was clipped by 1 base and J by 6 bases, with 10 bases between them. This CDR3 spans 14 amino acids. CDR1 and CDR2 (germline): KGHSH, LQKENI. The CD4+ fraction was divided into a CD45RA+ naive subset and a CD45RA-negative memory subset. The chain is built from TRBV18 and TRBJ1-3; D is unclear. The sequencing input was naive CD4+ T cells sorted from blood. The subset is: CD45RA+ positively selected. The sequence came from a man in his thirties or forties in good health. CDR3 protein: CASSPRTTQNTIYF. The DNA of the CDR3 is TGTGCCAGCTCACCACGTACCACCCAAAACACCATATATTTT.